The entry below gives a single T cell receptor (beta chain) sequence along with its context. Its antigen is undetermined. PCR amplification relied on 60 Vbeta primers (plus 13 Jbeta primers). Using immunoSEQ multiplex PCR, the repertoire was profiled, and TCRdb retains in-frame clones only, with some absent. The table has about 78,000 clones, approximately 57% seen once; the top ten hold around 6%. Germline V gene data show CDR1 as WNHNN and CDR2 as SYGVQD (reference sequence). This CDR3 has 15 amino acids. Unmatched junction bases numbered 4, after V lost 2 bases and J lost 1 base. The record originates from a study of cytomegalovirus exposure and HLA in healthy donors. Whole-study context: Genetic ancestry analysis placed around 76% of the approximately 390 donors that were genotyped in the Caucasian-associated cluster.

General study points: A later analysis reportedly found fewer N-insertions in an Asian-associated ancestry cluster than the roughly 700-donor mean. Most TCR beta V segments were productive about 90% or about 30% of the time in an earlier analysis.

The sequence was obtained from a man aged 25-40 years in good health and CMV-seropositive. The sample consisted of PBMCs. V gene TRBV10-1 combines with J gene TRBJ2-5, with 7 positions matching TRBD2. The CDR3 protein is CASSESGDLQETQYF. For the CDR3, the DNA is TGCGCCAGCAGTGAGAGCGGGGACCTCCAAGAGACCCAGTACTTC.